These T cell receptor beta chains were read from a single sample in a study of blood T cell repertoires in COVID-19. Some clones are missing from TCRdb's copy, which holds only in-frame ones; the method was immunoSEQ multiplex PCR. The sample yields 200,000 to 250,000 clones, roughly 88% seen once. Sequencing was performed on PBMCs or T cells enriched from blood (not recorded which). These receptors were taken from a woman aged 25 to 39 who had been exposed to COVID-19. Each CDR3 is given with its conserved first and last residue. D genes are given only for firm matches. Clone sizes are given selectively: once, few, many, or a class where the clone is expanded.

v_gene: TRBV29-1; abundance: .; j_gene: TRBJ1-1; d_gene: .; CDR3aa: CSVIRGNTEAFF; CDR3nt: TGCAGCGTTATACGGGGGAACACTGAAGCTTTCTTT
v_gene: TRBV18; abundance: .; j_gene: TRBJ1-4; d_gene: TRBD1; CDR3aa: CASSPPGTGAEKLFF; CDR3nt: TGTGCCAGCTCACCTCCCGGGACAGGGGCTGAAAAACTGTTTTTT
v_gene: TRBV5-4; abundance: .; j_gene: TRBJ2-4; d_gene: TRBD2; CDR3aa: CASSPLTSGSLAKNIQYF; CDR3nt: TGTGCCAGCAGCCCGCTGACTAGCGGGAGTCTCGCCAAAAACATTCAGTACTTC
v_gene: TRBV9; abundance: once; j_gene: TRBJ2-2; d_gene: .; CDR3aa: CASSVGYEGTGELFF; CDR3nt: TGTGCCAGCAGCGTAGGGTACGAGGGCACCGGGGAGCTGTTTTTT
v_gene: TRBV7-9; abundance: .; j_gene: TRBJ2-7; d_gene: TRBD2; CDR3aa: CASSLGLTGRNSYEQYF; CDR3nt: TGTGCCAGCAGCTTGGGACTAACGGGAAGGAACTCCTACGAGCAGTACTTC
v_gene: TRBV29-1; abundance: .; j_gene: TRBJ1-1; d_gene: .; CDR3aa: CSVVGGLVTEAFF; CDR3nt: TGCAGCGTTGTAGGGGGATTGGTCACTGAAGCTTTCTTT
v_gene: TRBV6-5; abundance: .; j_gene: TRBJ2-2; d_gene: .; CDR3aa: CASCLKLASGELFF; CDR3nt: TGTGCCAGCTGTTTAAAACTAGCTTCCGGGGAGCTGTTTTTT
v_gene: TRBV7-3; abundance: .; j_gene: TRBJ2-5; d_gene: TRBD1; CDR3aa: CASSSPGQGVLETQYF; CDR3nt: TGTGCCAGCAGCTCCCCGGGACAGGGGGTTCTGGAGACCCAGTACTTC
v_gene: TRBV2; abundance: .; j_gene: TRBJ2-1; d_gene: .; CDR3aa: CASSEATAAWNEQFF; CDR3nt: TGTGCCAGCAGTGAAGCTACAGCAGCCTGGAATGAGCAGTTCTTC
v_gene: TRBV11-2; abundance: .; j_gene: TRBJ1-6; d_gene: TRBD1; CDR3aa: CASSPYPDRGREDSPLHF; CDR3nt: TGTGCCAGCAGCCCATATCCGGACAGGGGGCGCGAAGATTCACCCCTCCACTTT
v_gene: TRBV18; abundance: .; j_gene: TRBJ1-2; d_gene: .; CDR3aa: CASSPPAAGQLYGYTF; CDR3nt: TGTGCCAGCTCACCTCCGGCGGCCGGACAACTCTATGGCTACACCTTC
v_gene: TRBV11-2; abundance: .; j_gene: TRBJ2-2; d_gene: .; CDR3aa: CASSTRGNTGELFF; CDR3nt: TGTGCCAGCAGCACAAGGGGGAACACCGGGGAGCTGTTTTTT
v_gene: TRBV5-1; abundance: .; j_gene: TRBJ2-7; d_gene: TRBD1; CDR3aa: CASSRGQFPYEQYF; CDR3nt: TGCGCCAGCAGCCGGGGACAGTTTCCCTACGAGCAGTACTTC
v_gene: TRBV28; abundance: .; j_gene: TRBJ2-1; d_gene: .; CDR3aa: CASSFGGNNEQFF; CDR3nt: TGTGCCAGCAGTTTTGGCGGGAACAATGAGCAGTTCTTC
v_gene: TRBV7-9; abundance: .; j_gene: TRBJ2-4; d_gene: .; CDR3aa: CASSGRGASGLAKNIQYF; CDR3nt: TGTGCCAGCAGCGGCCGTGGGGCCAGCGGGCTCGCCAAAAACATTCAGTACTTC
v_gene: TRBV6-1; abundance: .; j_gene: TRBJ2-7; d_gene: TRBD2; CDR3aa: CASSEVGGRTYEQYF; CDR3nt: TGTGCCAGCAGTGAAGTGGGCGGGAGAACCTACGAGCAGTACTTC